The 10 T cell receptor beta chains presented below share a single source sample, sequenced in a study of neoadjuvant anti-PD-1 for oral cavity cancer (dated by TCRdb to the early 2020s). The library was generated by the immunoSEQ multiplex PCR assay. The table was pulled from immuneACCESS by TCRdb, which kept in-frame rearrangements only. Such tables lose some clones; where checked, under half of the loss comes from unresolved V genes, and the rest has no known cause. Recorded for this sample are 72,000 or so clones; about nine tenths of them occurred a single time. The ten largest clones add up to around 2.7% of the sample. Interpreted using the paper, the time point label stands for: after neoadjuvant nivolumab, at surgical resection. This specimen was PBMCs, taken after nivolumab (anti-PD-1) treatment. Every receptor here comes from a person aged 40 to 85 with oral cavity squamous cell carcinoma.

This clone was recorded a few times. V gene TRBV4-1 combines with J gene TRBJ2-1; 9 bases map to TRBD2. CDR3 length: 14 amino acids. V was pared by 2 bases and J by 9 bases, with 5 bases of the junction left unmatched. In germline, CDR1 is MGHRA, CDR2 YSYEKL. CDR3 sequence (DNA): TGCGCCAGCAGCCAACTAGCGGGAATGGGTGAGCAGTTCTTC. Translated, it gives CASSQLAGMGEQFF.

CDR3 DNA sequence: TGTGCCAGCAGCTTGTCCCCTGGGGCTGTCTACGAGCAGTACTTC. It encodes CASSLSPGAVYEQYF. The V gene is TRBV5-4, the J gene TRBJ2-7; possibly TRBD1 for D (5 bases). Germline V CDR1 and CDR2: SGHNT, YYREEE (reference sequence). The CDR3 sequence is 15 residues long. V lost 1 base and J lost 3, with 14 bases in between.

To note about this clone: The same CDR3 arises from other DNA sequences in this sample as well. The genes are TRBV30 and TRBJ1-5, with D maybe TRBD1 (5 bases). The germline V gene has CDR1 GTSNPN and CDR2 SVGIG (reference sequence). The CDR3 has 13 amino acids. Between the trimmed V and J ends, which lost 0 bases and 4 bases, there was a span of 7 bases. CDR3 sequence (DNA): TGTGCCTGGAGTGTGAGGGGAAATCAGCCCCAGCATTTT. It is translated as CAWSVRGNQPQHF.

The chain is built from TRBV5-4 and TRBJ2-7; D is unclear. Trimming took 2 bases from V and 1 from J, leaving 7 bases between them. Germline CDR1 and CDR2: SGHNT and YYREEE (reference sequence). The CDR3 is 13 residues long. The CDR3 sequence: CASSFPQSYEQYF. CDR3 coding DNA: TGTGCCAGCAGCTTCCCACAGTCCTACGAGCAGTACTTC.

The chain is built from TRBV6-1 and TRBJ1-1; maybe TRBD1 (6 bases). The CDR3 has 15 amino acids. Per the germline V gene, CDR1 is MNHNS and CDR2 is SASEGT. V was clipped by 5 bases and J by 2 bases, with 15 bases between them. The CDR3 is CASSHIRTDNTEAFF. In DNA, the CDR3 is TGTGCCAGCAGTCATATTCGGACAGATAACACTGAAGCTTTCTTT.

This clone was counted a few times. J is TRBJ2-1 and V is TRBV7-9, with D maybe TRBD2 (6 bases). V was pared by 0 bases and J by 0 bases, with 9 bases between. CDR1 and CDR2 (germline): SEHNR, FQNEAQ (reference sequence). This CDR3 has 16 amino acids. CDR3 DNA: TGTGCCAGCAGCTTAGCGGTCGGGAGCTCCTACAATGAGCAGTTCTTC. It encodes CASSLAVGSSYNEQFF.

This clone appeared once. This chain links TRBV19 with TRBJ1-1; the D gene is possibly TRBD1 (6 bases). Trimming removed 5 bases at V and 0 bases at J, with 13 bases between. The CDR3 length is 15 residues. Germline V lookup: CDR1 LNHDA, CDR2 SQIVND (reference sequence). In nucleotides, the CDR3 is TGTGCCAGTAGTCTCTACGGACAGATGAACACTGAAGCTTTCTTT. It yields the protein CASSLYGQMNTEAFF.

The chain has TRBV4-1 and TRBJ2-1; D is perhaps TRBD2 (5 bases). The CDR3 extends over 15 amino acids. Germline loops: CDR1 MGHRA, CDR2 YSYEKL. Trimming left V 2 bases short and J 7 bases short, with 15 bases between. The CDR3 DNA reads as TGCGCCAGCAGCCAATTGAGTGCGGGCAAGAATGAGCAGTTCTTC. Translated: CASSQLSAGKNEQFF.

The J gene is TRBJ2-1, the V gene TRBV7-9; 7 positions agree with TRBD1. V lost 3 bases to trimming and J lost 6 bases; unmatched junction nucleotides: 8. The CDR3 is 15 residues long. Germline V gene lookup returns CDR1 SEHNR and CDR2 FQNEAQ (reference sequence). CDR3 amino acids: CASSFAMGQFNEQFF. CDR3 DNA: TGTGCCAGCAGCTTCGCCATGGGACAGTTCAATGAGCAGTTCTTC. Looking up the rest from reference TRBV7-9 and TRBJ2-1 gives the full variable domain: DTGVSQNPRHKITKRGQNVTFRCDPISEHNRLYWYRQTLGQGPEFLTYFQNEAQLEKSRLLSDRFSAERPKGSFSTLEIQRTEQGDSAMYLCASSFAMGQFNEQFFGPGTRLTVL.

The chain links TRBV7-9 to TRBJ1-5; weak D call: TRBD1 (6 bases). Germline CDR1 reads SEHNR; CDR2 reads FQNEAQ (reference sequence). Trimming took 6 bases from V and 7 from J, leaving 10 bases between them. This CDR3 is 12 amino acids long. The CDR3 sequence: CASSSGEQPQHF. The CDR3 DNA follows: TGTGCCAGCAGTTCAGGGGAGCAGCCCCAGCATTTT.